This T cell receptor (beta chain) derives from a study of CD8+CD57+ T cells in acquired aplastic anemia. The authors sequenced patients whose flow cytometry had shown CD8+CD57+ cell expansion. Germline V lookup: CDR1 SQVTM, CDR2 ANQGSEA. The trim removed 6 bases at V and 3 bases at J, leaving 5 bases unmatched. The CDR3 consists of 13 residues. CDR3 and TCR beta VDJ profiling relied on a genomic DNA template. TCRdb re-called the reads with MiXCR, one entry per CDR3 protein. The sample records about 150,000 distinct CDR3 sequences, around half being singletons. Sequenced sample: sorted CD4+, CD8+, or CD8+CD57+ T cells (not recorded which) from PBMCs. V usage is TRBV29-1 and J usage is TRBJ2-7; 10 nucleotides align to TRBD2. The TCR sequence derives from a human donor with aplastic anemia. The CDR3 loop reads CSVLAGVIYEQYF. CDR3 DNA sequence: TGCAGCGTCCTAGCGGGAGTAATCTACGAGCAGTACTTC.